This T cell receptor (beta chain) was recovered during a study of OX40 agonist ivuxolimab in advanced cancers. In terms of the full investigation: Ivuxolimab, which targeted the costimulatory receptor OX40 (CD134), was an agonistic, fully human IgG2 monoclonal antibody. Intravenous ivuxolimab was administered to patients every 2 weeks at six dose levels: 0.01, 0.1, 0.3, 1.5, 3 and 10 mg/kg. Partial responses occurred in three dose-escalation patients: two with cutaneous melanoma and one with hepatocellular carcinoma. The purpose of peripheral TCRbeta sequencing was to test whether ivuxolimab changed TCR sequence diversity and led to clonal T-cell expansion. Prior anti-PD-1, anti-PD-L1 or anti-CTLA-4 therapy was permitted, and checkpoint inhibitors had been received by about 44% of dose-escalation patients. Among the approximately 50 dose-escalation patients, approximately 20 had hepatocellular carcinoma, 15 or so melanoma, 9 renal cell carcinoma and 9 head and neck cancer. A male proportion of nearly 85% and a mean age of roughly 55 years, ranging from roughly 23 to 85, were recorded for the dose-escalation cohort. The monotherapy dose-escalation portion (N ≈ 56 patients) of the phase I ivuxolimab trial is reported in the paper.

The study at large found these results: Low levels of normalized T-cell clonal expansion were also shown by some nonresponding patients. In the 0.1-3.0 mg/kg groups, partial responders had among the lowest normalized peripheral clonal expansion, particularly in CD8+ T cells. At doses from 0.1 to 3.0 mg/kg, clonal expansion was seen in both CD4+ and CD8+ blood T cells between baseline and week 6. The antigen specificity of the clonally expanded peripheral T cells was not determined. After ivuxolimab, CD8+ T cells had more expanded clones than CD4+ T cells on average.

A distance of 16 bases separates the germline ends of V and J, which lose 0 bases and 6 bases respectively. As encoded in the germline V gene, CDR1 is SGDLS while CDR2 is YYNGEE. From the cysteine up to the phenylalanine, the CDR3 has a length of 15 residues. The retained sequence is limited to the CDR3, 45 bases, with the frame set at the first base. With respect to this clone: Its recognized antigen is unknown. No clone much larger than this one lies a single base away; base qualities are absent.

To sequence the TCRbeta CDR3 region, genomic DNA was isolated from the sorted cells. The immunoSEQ Assay was used to sequence the TCRbeta CDR3 regions. In TCRdb, the immuneACCESS table is reduced to in-frame sequences with V and J assigned. These tables do not hold every clone; where another copy was compared, an unresolved V gene accounts for under half, and the others remain unexplained. This sample lists around 15,000 clones; over 75% were detected once. The ten largest clones capture over 9% of the sample. Patients with a history of autoimmune disease or receiving systemic immunosuppression were excluded from the trial. In every dose cohort, peripheral blood was drawn for TCR sequencing at baseline, cycle 4 day 1, and cycle 7 day 1. The samples were taken from a phase I, first-in-human, multicenter, open-label dose-escalation trial of ivuxolimab. Adults with locally advanced or metastatic melanoma, renal cell, hepatocellular, or head and neck squamous cell carcinoma were enrolled in the trial. Before TCR sequencing, CD4+ and CD8+ T cells were separately sorted from peripheral blood.

This clonotype was obtained from an adult with an advanced solid tumor such as melanoma, head and neck, liver or kidney cancer. Recombination connected TRBV9 to TRBJ2-7; the D gene cannot be resolved reliably. Sequenced material: CD4+ or CD8+ T cells sorted from blood, taken in a trial of the OX40 agonist ivuxolimab. The bases are TGTGCCAGCAGCGTAGGAATAGACTCAAGTGGCGAGCAGTACTTC. This yields the protein CASSVGIDSSGEQYF.